At least ten counts were recorded for the clone carrying this TCR beta chain. What it binds is unknown. CDR1 and CDR2 (germline): ENHRY, SYGVKD. V lost 2 bases, J lost 2 bases, and 10 bases lay in between. The CDR3 is made up of 14 amino acids. In making TCR beta libraries, quantitative 5'-RACE with molecular barcodes was used. TCRdb itself ran the 5' RACE reads through MiXCR, one entry per CDR3 protein. The repertoire holds 100,000 or so distinct CDR3 sequences, with 9% as singletons. This record comes from a study of CD8 T cells in ankylosing spondylitis. General study findings and limits: Characteristic of ankylosing spondylitis blood, it appeared, was a TCR beta motif comprising eight highly homologous variants. Enrichment of disease-linked clones was reportedly significant in matched ankylosing spondylitis synovial fluid. Disease-linked clones displayed a CD8+ phenotype and appeared relatively rarely in peripheral blood.

The sequence was obtained from a male donor with ankylosing spondylitis. The chain employs TRBV10-3 and TRBJ2-7; D is possibly TRBD1 (6 bases). Sequencing was done on a sample of blood, either unsorted or a sorted T cell fraction (not recorded which). CDR3 region: CAISEGGPTYEQYF. The CDR3 region has the DNA TGTGCCATCAGTGAGGGGGGCCCTACCTACGAGCAGTACTTC.